A selection of T cell receptor beta chains follows, all from one sample in a study of control samples from healthy donors and cancer patients. Assay: immunoSEQ multiplex PCR; the TCRdb copy retains only in-frame clones and omits some. The sample records around 170,000 clones, about 93% being singletons. The sequencing sample was made of blood. The receptors derive from a woman between 25 and 40 years old in good health. CDR3s include the opening cysteine and the closing phenylalanine or tryptophan. D genes are given only for firm matches. Some rows have no size entry. The others give once, few or many, or a class for an expanded clone.

cdr3_length,j_call,clone_size,v_call,d_call,cdr3_aa,cdr3_nt
14,TRBJ2-7,-,TRBV9,TRBD2,CASSVGGSSYQQYF,TGTGCCAGCAGCGTAGGCGGGAGCTCTTACCAGCAGTACTTC
15,TRBJ2-1,-,TRBV28,TRBD1,CASSPSTGIYNEQFF,TGTGCCAGCAGTCCCTCGACAGGGATCTACAATGAGCAGTTCTTC
13,TRBJ2-2,-,TRBV19,TRBD1,CASSAQGTGELFF,TGTGCCAGTAGTGCACAGGGGACCGGGGAGCTGTTTTTT
17,TRBJ2-5,-,TRBV2,-,CASSEALLIRGLETQYF,TGTGCCAGCAGTGAAGCGCTTCTGATACGGGGATTGGAGACCCAGTACTTC
14,TRBJ1-6,-,TRBV27,-,CASGLGRYNSPLHF,TGTGCCAGCGGCCTGGGACGGTATAATTCACCCCTCCACTTT
18,TRBJ2-3,-,TRBV4-1,TRBD2,CASSHPLAGNYRTDTQYF,TGCGCCAGCAGCCACCCACTAGCGGGGAATTACCGCACAGATACGCAGTATTTT
19,TRBJ2-1,-,TRBV5-1,TRBD2,CASSLTGFLAGATYNEQFF,TGCGCCAGCAGCCTGACTGGGTTCTTGGCGGGAGCCACCTACAATGAGCAGTTCTTC
13,TRBJ1-6,-,TRBV2,-,CASSDEQVSPLHF,TGTGCCAGCAGTGATGAACAGGTTTCACCCCTCCACTTT
17,TRBJ2-5,-,TRBV7-9,TRBD1,CASSHGQGPLLQETQYF,TGTGCCAGCAGCCACGGACAGGGGCCTTTACTCCAAGAGACCCAGTACTTC
14,TRBJ2-7,-,TRBV5-1,TRBD2,CASSSPGLVYEQYF,TGCGCCAGCAGCTCCCCCGGACTAGTGTACGAGCAGTACTTC
17,TRBJ2-6,-,TRBV6-1,TRBD1,CASSDGQGDSGANVLTF,TGTGCCAGCAGTGACGGACAGGGGGACTCTGGGGCCAACGTCCTGACTTTC
13,TRBJ1-6,-,TRBV5-6,-,CASSFSSLSPLHF,TGTGCCAGCAGCTTTAGCAGCCTTTCACCCCTCCACTTT
14,TRBJ2-7,-,TRBV5-5,TRBD2,CASSFGGGGYEQYF,TGTGCCAGCAGCTTTGGCGGGGGAGGCTACGAGCAGTACTTC
13,TRBJ2-1,once,TRBV5-1,TRBD2,CASSQGLDHEQFF,TGCGCCAGCAGCCAGGGACTAGACCATGAGCAGTTCTTC
16,TRBJ2-5,-,TRBV19,TRBD2,CASSLLAGGLQETQYF,TGTGCCAGTAGTCTTCTAGCGGGAGGCTTACAAGAGACCCAGTACTTC
13,TRBJ2-5,-,TRBV27,TRBD1,CASSQQGAETQYF,TGTGCCAGCAGTCAACAGGGGGCCGAGACCCAGTACTTC
18,TRBJ2-7,-,TRBV7-2,-,CDNQGGQIGSAVVGEQYF,TGTGACAACCAGGGGGGACAGATAGGGTCAGCCGTCGTCGGCGAGCAGTACTTC
13,TRBJ1-6,-,TRBV6-5,-,CASSSQRNSPLHF,TGTGCCAGCAGCTCCCAGCGTAATTCACCCCTCCACTTT
16,TRBJ2-1,-,TRBV28,-,CASSPTGRSSYNEQFF,TGTGCCAGCAGCCCGACAGGCCGAAGCTCCTACAATGAGCAGTTCTTC
15,TRBJ2-1,-,TRBV27,TRBD2,CASSQLAGDLNEQFF,TGTGCCAGCAGTCAACTAGCGGGAGACTTAAATGAGCAGTTCTTC
14,TRBJ2-7,-,TRBV4-2,-,CASSHQDSSYEQYF,TGTGCCAGCAGCCACCAAGACAGTTCCTACGAGCAGTACTTC
15,TRBJ2-1,-,TRBV18,-,CASSPRLGSMAEQFF,TGTGCCAGCTCACCCCGACTTGGTAGCATGGCTGAGCAGTTCTTC
14,TRBJ2-7,-,TRBV6-5,-,CASSQRETAYEQYF,TGTGCCAGCAGTCAACGGGAGACAGCTTACGAGCAGTACTTC
18,TRBJ2-7,-,TRBV10-3,TRBD2,CAISEGELAGEWGYEQYF,TGTGCCATCAGTGAGGGGGAACTAGCGGGAGAGTGGGGCTACGAGCAGTACTTC
16,TRBJ2-1,-,TRBV4-3,TRBD2,CASSQDPSGGPNEQFF,TGCGCCAGCAGCCAAGATCCTAGCGGGGGACCTAATGAGCAGTTCTTC